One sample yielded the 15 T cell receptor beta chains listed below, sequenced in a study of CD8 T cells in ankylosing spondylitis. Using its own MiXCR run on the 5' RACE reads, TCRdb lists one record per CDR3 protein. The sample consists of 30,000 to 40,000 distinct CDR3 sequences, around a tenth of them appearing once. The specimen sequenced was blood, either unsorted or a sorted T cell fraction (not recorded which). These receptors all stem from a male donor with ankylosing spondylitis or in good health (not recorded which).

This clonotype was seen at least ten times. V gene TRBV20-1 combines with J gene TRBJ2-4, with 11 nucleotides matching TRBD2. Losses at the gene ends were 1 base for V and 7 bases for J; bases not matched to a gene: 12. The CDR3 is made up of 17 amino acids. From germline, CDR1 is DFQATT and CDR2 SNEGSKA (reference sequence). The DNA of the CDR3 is TGCAGTGCTAGAGCCGGGGGTAGCGGGAGGGCCGGGAACATTCAGTACTTC. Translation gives CSARAGGSGRAGNIQYF.

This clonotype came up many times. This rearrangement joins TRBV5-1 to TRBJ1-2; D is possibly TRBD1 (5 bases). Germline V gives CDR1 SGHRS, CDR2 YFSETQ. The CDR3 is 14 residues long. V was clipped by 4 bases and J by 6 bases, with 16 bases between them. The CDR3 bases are TGCGCCAGCAGCATTGGCGGGACGGAAAATGGCTACACCTTC. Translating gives CASSIGGTENGYTF.

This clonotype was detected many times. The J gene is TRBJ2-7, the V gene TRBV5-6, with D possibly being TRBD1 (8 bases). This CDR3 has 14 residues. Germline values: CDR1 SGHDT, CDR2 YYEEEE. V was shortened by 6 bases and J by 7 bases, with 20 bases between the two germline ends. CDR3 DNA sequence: TGTGCCAGCACCCCCGGACAGGGAGGGAGGGAGCAGTACTTC. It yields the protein CASTPGQGGREQYF.

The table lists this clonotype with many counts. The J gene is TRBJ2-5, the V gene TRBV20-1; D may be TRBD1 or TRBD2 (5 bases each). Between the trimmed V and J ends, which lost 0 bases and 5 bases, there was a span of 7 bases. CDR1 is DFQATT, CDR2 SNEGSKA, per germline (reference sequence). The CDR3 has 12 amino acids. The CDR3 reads CSARDEGETQYF. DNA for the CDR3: TGCAGTGCTAGAGATGAGGGGGAGACCCAGTACTTC.

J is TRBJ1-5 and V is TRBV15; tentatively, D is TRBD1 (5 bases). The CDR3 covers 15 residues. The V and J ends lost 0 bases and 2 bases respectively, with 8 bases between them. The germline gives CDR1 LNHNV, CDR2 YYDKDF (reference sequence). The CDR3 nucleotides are TGTGCCACCAGCAGAGATTTAGGGGGCAATCAGCCCCAGCATTTT. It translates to CATSRDLGGNQPQHF. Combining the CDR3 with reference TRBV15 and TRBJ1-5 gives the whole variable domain DAMVIQNPRYQVTQFGKPVTLSCSQTLNHNVMYWYQQKSSQAPKLLFHYYDKDFNNEADTPDNFQSRRPNTSFCFLDIRSPGLGDTAMYLCATSRDLGGNQPQHFGDGTRLSIL.

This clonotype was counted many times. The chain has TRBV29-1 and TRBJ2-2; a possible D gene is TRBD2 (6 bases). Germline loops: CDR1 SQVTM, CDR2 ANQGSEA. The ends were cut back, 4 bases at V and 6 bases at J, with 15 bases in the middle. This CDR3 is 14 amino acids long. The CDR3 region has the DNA TGCAGCGTTGTATCGGGAGATTCCTCCGGGGAGCTGTTTTTT. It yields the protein CSVVSGDSSGELFF.

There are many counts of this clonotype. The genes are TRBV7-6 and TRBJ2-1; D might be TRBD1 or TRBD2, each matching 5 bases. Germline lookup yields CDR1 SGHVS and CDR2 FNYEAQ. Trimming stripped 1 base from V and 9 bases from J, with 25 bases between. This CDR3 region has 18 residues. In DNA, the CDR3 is TGTGCCAGCAGCTTAGTACTTCGACGGGACCTACCACGCCCTGAGCAGTTCTTC. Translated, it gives CASSLVLRRDLPRPEQFF.

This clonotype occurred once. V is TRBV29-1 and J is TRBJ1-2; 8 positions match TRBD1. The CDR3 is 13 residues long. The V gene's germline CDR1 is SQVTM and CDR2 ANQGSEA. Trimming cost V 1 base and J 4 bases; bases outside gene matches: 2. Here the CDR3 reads CSVEARGPYGYTF. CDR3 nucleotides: TGCAGCGTTGAAGCCAGGGGGCCCTATGGCTACACCTTC.

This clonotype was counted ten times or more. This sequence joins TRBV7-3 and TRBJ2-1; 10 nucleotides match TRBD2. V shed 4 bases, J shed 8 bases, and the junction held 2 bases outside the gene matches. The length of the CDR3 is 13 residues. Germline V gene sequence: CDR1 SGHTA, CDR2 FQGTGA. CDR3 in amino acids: CASSSSGSDEQFF. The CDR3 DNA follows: TGTGCCAGCAGCTCTAGCGGGAGCGATGAGCAGTTCTTC. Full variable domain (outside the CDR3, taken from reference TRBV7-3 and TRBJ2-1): GAGVSQTPSNKVTEKGKYVELRCDPISGHTALYWYRQSLGQGPEFLIYFQGTGAADDSGLPNDRFFAVRPEGSVSTLKIQRTERGDSAVYLCASSSSGSDEQFFGPGTRLTVL.

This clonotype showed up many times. The CDR3 sequence is CSAPAGTSGYEQYF. DNA of the CDR3: TGCAGTGCGCCGGCCGGGACTAGCGGCTACGAGCAGTACTTC. The chain has TRBV20-1 and TRBJ2-7; 11 nucleotides align to TRBD2. The CDR3 runs to 14 residues. Germline CDR1 is DFQATT and CDR2 is SNEGSKA (reference sequence). V lost 6 bases to trimming and J lost 3 bases; unmatched junction nucleotides: 7.

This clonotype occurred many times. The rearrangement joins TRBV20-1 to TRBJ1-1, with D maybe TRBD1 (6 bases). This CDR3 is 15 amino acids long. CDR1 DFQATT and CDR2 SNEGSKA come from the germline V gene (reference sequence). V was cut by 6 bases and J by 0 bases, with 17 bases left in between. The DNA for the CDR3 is TGCAGTGCAACACCGGGGGGGCCCTTGAACACTGAAGCTTTCTTT. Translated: CSATPGGPLNTEAFF.

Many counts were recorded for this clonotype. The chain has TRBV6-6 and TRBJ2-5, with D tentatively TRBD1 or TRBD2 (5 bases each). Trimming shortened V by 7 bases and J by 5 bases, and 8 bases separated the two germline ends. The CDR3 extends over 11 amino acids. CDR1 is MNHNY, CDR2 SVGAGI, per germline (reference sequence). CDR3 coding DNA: TGTGCCAGCAAGGGGACGGAGACCCAGTACTTC. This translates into CASKGTETQYF.

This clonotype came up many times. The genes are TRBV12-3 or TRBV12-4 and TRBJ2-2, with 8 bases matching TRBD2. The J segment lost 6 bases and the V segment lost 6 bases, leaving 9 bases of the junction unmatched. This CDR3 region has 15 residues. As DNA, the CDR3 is TGTGCCAGCAGCTCGACTAGCGCGGGGGCCGGGGAGCTGTTTTTT. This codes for CASSSTSAGAGELFF.

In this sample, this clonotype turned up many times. CDR3 amino acids: CASSPDRGRSTDTQYF. The CDR3, as DNA: TGTGCCAGCAGCCCGGACAGGGGGCGAAGCACAGATACGCAGTATTTT. The chain employs TRBV11-2 and TRBJ2-3; 11 bases are shared with TRBD1. The CDR3 contains 16 residues. The trim removed 5 bases at V and 0 bases at J, leaving 4 bases unmatched. Germline V gene data show CDR1 as SGHAT and CDR2 as FQNNGV.

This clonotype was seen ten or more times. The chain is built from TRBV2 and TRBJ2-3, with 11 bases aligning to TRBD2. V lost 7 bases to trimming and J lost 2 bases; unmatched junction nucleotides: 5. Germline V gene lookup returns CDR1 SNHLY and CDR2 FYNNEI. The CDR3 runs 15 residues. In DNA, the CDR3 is TGTGCCAGCAAGAGACTAGCGGGATCCACAGATACGCAGTATTTT. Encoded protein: CASKRLAGSTDTQYF. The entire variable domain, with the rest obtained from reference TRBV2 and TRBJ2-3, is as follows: EPEVTQTPSHQVTQMGQEVILRCVPISNHLYFYWYRQILGQKVEFLVSFYNNEISEKSEIFDDQFSVERPDGSNFTLKIRSTKLEDSAMYFCASKRLAGSTDTQYFGPGTRLTVL.